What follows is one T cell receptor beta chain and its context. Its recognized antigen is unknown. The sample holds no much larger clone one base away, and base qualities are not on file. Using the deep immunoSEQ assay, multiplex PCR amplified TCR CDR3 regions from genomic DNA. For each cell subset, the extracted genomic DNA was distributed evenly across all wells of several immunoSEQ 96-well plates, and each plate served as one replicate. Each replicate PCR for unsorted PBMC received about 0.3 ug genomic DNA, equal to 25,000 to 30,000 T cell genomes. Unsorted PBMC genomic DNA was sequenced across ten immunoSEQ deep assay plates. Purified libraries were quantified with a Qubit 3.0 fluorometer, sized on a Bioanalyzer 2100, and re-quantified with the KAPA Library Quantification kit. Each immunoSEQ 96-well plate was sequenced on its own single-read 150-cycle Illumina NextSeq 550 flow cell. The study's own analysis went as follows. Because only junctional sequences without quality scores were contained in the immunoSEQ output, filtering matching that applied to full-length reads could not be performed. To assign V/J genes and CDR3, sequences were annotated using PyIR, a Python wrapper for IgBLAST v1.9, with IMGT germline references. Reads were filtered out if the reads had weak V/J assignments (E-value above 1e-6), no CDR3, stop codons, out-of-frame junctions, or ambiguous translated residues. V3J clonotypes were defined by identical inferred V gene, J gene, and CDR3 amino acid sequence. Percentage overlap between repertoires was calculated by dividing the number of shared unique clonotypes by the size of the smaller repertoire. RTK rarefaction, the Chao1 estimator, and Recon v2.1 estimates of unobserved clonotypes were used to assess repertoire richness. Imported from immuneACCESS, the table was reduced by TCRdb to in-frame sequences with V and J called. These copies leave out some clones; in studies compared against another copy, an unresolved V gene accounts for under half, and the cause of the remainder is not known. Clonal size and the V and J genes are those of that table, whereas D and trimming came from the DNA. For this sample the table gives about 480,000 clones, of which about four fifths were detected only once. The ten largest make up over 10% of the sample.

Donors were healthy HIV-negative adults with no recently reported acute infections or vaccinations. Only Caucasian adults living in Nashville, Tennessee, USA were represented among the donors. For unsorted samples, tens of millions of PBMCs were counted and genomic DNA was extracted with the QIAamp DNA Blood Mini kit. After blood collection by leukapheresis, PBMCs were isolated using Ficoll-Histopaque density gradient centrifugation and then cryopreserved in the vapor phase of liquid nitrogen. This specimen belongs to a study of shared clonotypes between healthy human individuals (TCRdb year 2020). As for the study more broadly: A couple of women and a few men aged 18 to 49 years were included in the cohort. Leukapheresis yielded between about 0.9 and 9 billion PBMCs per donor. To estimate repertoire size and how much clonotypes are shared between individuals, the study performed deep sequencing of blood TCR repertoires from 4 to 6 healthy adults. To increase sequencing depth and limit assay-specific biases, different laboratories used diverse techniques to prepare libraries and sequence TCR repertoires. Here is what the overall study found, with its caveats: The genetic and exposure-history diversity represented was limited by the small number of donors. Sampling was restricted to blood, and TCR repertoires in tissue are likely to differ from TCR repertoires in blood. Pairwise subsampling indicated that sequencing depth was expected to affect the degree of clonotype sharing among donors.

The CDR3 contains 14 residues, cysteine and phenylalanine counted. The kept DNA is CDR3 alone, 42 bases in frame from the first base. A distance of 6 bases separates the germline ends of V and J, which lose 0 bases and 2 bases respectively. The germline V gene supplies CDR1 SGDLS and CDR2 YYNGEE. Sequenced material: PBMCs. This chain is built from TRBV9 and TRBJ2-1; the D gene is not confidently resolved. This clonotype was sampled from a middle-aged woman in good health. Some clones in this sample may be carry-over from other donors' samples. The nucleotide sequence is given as TGTGCCAGCAGCGTAGGTGGGCCCTACAATGAGCAGTTCTTC. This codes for CASSVGGPYNEQFF.